The 26 T cell receptor beta chains below were found in one sample sequenced in a study of cytomegalovirus exposure and HLA in healthy donors. PCR amplification relied on 60 Vbeta primers (plus 13 Jbeta primers). Using immunoSEQ multiplex PCR, the repertoire was profiled, and TCRdb retains in-frame clones only, with some absent. This listing includes around 50,000 clones. Material: PBMCs. These receptors came from a middle-aged woman in good health and CMV-seronegative.

The chain combines TRBV10-3 with TRBJ2-1; D is perhaps TRBD2 (6 bases). The CDR3 covers 17 residues. CDR1 and CDR2 (germline): ENHRY, SYGVKD. The V end was cut by 0 bases, the J end by 0 bases, with 12 bases between. CDR3 DNA: TGTGCCATCAGTGAGTCGCCGGGACTCGTCTCCTACAATGAGCAGTTCTTC. The encoded protein is CAISESPGLVSYNEQFF.

The rearrangement uses TRBV9 and TRBJ2-5; 11 bases are shared with TRBD2. The CDR3 covers 15 residues. The J segment lost 5 bases and the V segment lost 4 bases, leaving 7 bases of the junction unmatched. The germline V gene has CDR1 SGDLS and CDR2 YYNGEE. The CDR3 region has the DNA TGTGCCAGCAGCATGATAGCGGGGGGGCCGGAGACCCAGTACTTC. It is translated as CASSMIAGGPETQYF.

The V gene is TRBV19, the J gene TRBJ2-1; 7 bases map to TRBD2. The CDR3 covers 13 residues. In germline, CDR1 is LNHDA, CDR2 SQIVND (reference sequence). Trimming at V came to 6 bases and at J to 8 bases, leaving 7 bases not matched to a gene. The CDR3 protein is CASSRGSGDEQFF. The CDR3 region has the DNA TGTGCCAGTAGCCGCGGGAGTGGGGATGAGCAGTTCTTC.

The chain joins TRBV14 to TRBJ1-6, with a possible D match to TRBD1 (5 bases). In germline, CDR1 is SGHDN, CDR2 FVKESK. There are 17 residues in the CDR3. V gave up 4 bases and J gave up 3 bases, with 16 bases separating them. The chain's CDR3 is CASSPGGVWSYNSPLHF. The CDR3 DNA reads as TGTGCCAGCAGCCCGGGAGGGGTGTGGAGCTATAATTCACCCCTCCACTTT.

V is TRBV18 and J is TRBJ1-5; D gene unclear. Germline assignment: CDR1 KGHSH and CDR2 LQKENI. This CDR3 region has 12 residues. The germline V and J ends were trimmed by 6 bases and 2 bases, with 5 bases remaining between them. In DNA, the CDR3 is TGTGCCAGCTCGGAGGGCAATCAGCCCCAGCATTTT. Translation gives CASSEGNQPQHF. Full variable domain (outside the CDR3, taken from reference TRBV18 and TRBJ1-5): NAGVMQNPRHLVRRRGQEARLRCSPMKGHSHVYWYRQLPEEGLKFMVYLQKENIIDESGMPKERFSAEFPKEGPSILRIQQVVRGDSAAYFCASSEGNQPQHFGDGTRLSIL.

V and J are TRBV15 and TRBJ1-3, with D tentatively TRBD1 (6 bases). The V end was cut by 0 bases, the J end by 0 bases, with 12 bases between. CDR3 length equals 17 residues. The germline CDR1 and CDR2 sequences are LNHNV and YYDKDF (reference sequence). The CDR3 here is CATSRDRGRGSGNTIYF. For the CDR3, the DNA is TGTGCCACCAGCAGAGATAGGGGCAGGGGCTCTGGAAACACCATATATTTT.

The chain combines TRBV5-1 with TRBJ1-6; D remains ambiguous. Germline V gene data show CDR1 as SGHRS and CDR2 as YFSETQ. V dropped 1 base and J dropped 9 bases, with 14 bases sitting between them. This CDR3 has 15 residues. This CDR3 reads CASSLTGRERSPLHF. In nucleotides, the CDR3 is TGCGCCAGCAGCTTGACTGGACGGGAGCGTTCACCCCTCCACTTT.

This chain links TRBV4-3 with TRBJ1-4; weak D call: TRBD1 (5 bases). V was cut by 4 bases and J by 8 bases, with 14 bases left in between. Germline V gives CDR1 LGHNA, CDR2 YSLEER. This CDR3 spans 14 amino acids. The CDR3 sequence is CASSRGRAGEKLFF. The CDR3 nucleotides read TGCGCCAGCAGCCGCGGCAGGGCTGGGGAAAAACTGTTTTTT.

The chain is built from TRBV30 and TRBJ2-5, with 8 bases fitting TRBD2. Germline V gives CDR1 GTSNPN, CDR2 SVGIG (reference sequence). The CDR3 covers 15 residues. J gave up 5 bases and V 4 bases, and 12 bases lay outside the gene matches. CDR3 bases: TGTGCCTGGACCCGGGGGGGATCATGGGGGGAGACCCAGTACTTC. Translated, it gives CAWTRGGSWGETQYF. The variable domain in full, completed from reference TRBV30 and TRBJ2-5, reads SQTIHQWPATLVQPVGSPLSLECTVEGTSNPNLYWYRQAAGRGLQLLFYSVGIGQISSEVPQNLSASRPQDRQFILSSKKLLLSDSGFYLCAWTRGGSWGETQYFGPGTRLLVL.

J is TRBJ2-7 and V is TRBV9; D is possibly TRBD2 (5 bases). V was cut by 4 bases and J by 7 bases, with 21 bases left in between. This CDR3 is built from 15 residues. Germline V lookup: CDR1 SGDLS, CDR2 YYNGEE. CDR3 in DNA: TGTGCCAGCAGCCCAGAAGTATCGCCTACGGGGGAGCAGTACTTC. Protein sequence: CASSPEVSPTGEQYF.

CDR3 loop: CASSLDGVRGIEAFF. In DNA form, the CDR3 reads TGCGCCAGCAGCTTGGATGGGGTAAGGGGGATTGAAGCTTTCTTT. This chain uses TRBV5-1 with TRBJ1-1, with a possible D match to TRBD1 (6 bases). Germline loops: CDR1 SGHRS, CDR2 YFSETQ. This CDR3 is built from 15 residues. V was trimmed by 0 bases and J by 7 bases, leaving 16 bases between them.

V gene TRBV5-1 combines with J gene TRBJ1-1, with TRBD1 identical over 9 bases. Per the germline V gene, CDR1 is SGHRS and CDR2 is YFSETQ. The CDR3 runs 16 residues. V lost 2 bases, J lost 0 bases, and 5 bases stayed unmatched. The CDR3 nucleotides read TGCGCCAGCAGCTTTACCGGGACAGGGATGAACACTGAAGCTTTCTTT. This gives the protein CASSFTGTGMNTEAFF.

The genes are TRBV19 and TRBJ2-7, with a weak D call TRBD2 (6 bases). The length of the CDR3 is 16 residues. Germline V gene lookup returns CDR1 LNHDA and CDR2 SQIVND (reference sequence). V was clipped by 5 bases and J by 0 bases, with 17 bases between them. The CDR3 spells CASSAIRDFGSYEQYF. In DNA, the CDR3 is TGTGCCAGTAGTGCTATCAGGGACTTCGGCTCCTACGAGCAGTACTTC.

The chain uses TRBV28 and TRBJ1-1, with 8 nucleotides matching TRBD1. The ends lost 6 bases at V and 4 bases at J; junction bases unmatched: 4. The CDR3 runs 13 residues. Per the germline V gene, CDR1 is MDHEN and CDR2 is SYDVKM. CDR3: CASSRTGGTEAFF. The CDR3 DNA is TGTGCCAGCAGCCGCACAGGGGGCACTGAAGCTTTCTTT.

The chain has TRBV15 and TRBJ2-1; 9 positions match TRBD2. This CDR3 spans 15 amino acids. Per germline, CDR1 LNHNV and CDR2 YYDKDF (reference sequence). The ends lost 1 base at V and 7 bases at J; junction bases unmatched: 5. The CDR3 DNA follows: TGTGCCACCAGCAGAGGTAGCGGGGGTAGGAATGAGCAGTTCTTC. This gives the protein CATSRGSGGRNEQFF.

The rearrangement uses TRBV29-1 and TRBJ1-2; 8 bases align to TRBD1. Germline CDR1 and CDR2: SQVTM and ANQGSEA. The CDR3 runs 16 residues. The V segment lost 3 bases and the J segment 4 bases; nucleotides outside the gene matches: 13. CDR3 in amino acids: CSVDLGRTGLSYGYTF. The CDR3 region has the DNA TGCAGCGTTGACTTGGGTAGGACAGGGCTCAGCTATGGCTACACCTTC.

V usage is TRBV4-3 and J usage is TRBJ2-7; 10 bases map to TRBD1. Looked up from germline, CDR1 is LGHNA and CDR2 is YSLEER. The CDR3 is 18 residues long. Unmatched junction bases numbered 11, after V lost 0 bases and J lost 3 bases. CDR3 amino acids: CASSQDLEGGQGFYEQYF. The CDR3 DNA reads TGCGCCAGCAGCCAAGATCTGGAGGGGGGACAGGGGTTCTACGAGCAGTACTTC.

The genes are TRBV28 and TRBJ1-5; the D gene is possibly TRBD1 (6 bases). This CDR3 is built from 18 residues. Per germline, CDR1 MDHEN and CDR2 SYDVKM. V was cut by 5 bases and J by 0 bases, with 20 bases left in between. CDR3 loop: CASSPAPGQSYSNQPQHF. CDR3 in DNA: TGTGCCAGCAGTCCTGCCCCCGGACAGTCTTATAGCAATCAGCCCCAGCATTTT. The whole variable domain, remainder taken from reference TRBV28 and TRBJ1-5, is DVKVTQSSRYLVKRTGEKVFLECVQDMDHENMFWYRQDPGLGLRLIYFSYDVKMKEKGDIPEGYSVSREKKERFSLILESASTNQTSMYLCASSPAPGQSYSNQPQHFGDGTRLSIL.

This chain joins TRBV10-3 and TRBJ1-3; tentatively, D is TRBD1 (6 bases). The germline CDR1 and CDR2 sequences are ENHRY and SYGVKD. V dropped 10 bases and J dropped 0 bases, with 13 bases sitting between them. This CDR3 has 14 amino acids. For the CDR3, the DNA is TGTGCCAGCGAGGACAGTACCTCTGGAAACACCATATATTTT. It codes for CASEDSTSGNTIYF.

This sequence joins TRBV9 and TRBJ1-1; D is uncertain. Germline CDR1 and CDR2: SGDLS and YYNGEE. The CDR3 is 13 residues long. V was trimmed by 0 bases and J by 4 bases, leaving 7 bases between them. CDR3 protein: CASSVGGPTEAFF. The CDR3 region has the DNA TGTGCCAGCAGCGTAGGAGGTCCCACTGAAGCTTTCTTT.

The chain carries TRBV5-4 and TRBJ1-6; 7 bases fit TRBD1. Germline V gives CDR1 SGHNT, CDR2 YYREEE (reference sequence). The length of the CDR3 is 15 residues. J gave up 9 bases and V 3 bases, and 9 bases lay outside the gene matches. The DNA for the CDR3 is TGTGCCAGCAGCTCCTCGACAGGGTTCGGTTCACCCCTCCACTTT. Protein: CASSSSTGFGSPLHF.

The gene calls are TRBV28 and TRBJ2-7; TRBD2 might be the D (6 bases). V was clipped by 4 bases and J by 5 bases, with 18 bases between them. Germline-derived CDR1 and CDR2 are MDHEN and SYDVKM. The CDR3 runs 15 residues. The chain's CDR3 is CASSSTTGRIHEQYF. CDR3 coding DNA: TGTGCCAGCAGTTCGACAACGGGGAGGATCCACGAGCAGTACTTC.

The chain carries TRBV10-2 and TRBJ2-2, with TRBD2 matching 11 bases. After removal of 0 bases from V and 0 bases from J, the junction contained 3 bases not matched to a gene. The CDR3 consists of 18 residues. Germline lookup yields CDR1 WSHSY and CDR2 SAAADI. The CDR3 DNA reads TGCGCCAGCAGTGAGTCGTTAGCGGGAGGGCCGAACACCGGGGAGCTGTTTTTT. This sequence encodes CASSESLAGGPNTGELFF.

The CDR3 sequence is CASSLSGQGQLYEQYF. The CDR3 region has the DNA TGTGCCAGCAGTTTAAGCGGACAGGGACAACTCTACGAGCAGTACTTC. V and J are TRBV27 and TRBJ2-7, with TRBD1 identical over 8 bases. Germline V lookup: CDR1 MNHEY, CDR2 SMNVEV (reference sequence). This CDR3 region has 16 residues. V trimming: 2 bases; J trimming: 3 bases; junction bases outside the gene matches: 9.

The chain couples TRBV7-2 to TRBJ1-6; D is possibly TRBD1 (6 bases). The CDR3 has 16 amino acids. Per the germline V gene, CDR1 is SGHTA and CDR2 is FQGNSA. Trimming left V 1 base short and J 6 bases short, with 13 bases between. CDR3 DNA sequence: TGTGCCAGCAGCTTAGAGTCAGGGGCTAGTAATTCACCCCTCCACTTT. It translates to CASSLESGASNSPLHF.

This sequence joins TRBV7-9 and TRBJ2-7; 7 bases are shared with TRBD1. The V gene end was trimmed by 5 bases and the J gene end by 0 bases; junction bases not matched to a gene: 7. The CDR3 loop spans 15 amino acids. CDR1 is SEHNR and CDR2 is FQNEAQ in the germline V gene (reference sequence). DNA of the CDR3: TGTGCCAGCAGCCTCTTATCAGGGGGCTCCTACGAGCAGTACTTC. Protein sequence: CASSLLSGGSYEQYF.